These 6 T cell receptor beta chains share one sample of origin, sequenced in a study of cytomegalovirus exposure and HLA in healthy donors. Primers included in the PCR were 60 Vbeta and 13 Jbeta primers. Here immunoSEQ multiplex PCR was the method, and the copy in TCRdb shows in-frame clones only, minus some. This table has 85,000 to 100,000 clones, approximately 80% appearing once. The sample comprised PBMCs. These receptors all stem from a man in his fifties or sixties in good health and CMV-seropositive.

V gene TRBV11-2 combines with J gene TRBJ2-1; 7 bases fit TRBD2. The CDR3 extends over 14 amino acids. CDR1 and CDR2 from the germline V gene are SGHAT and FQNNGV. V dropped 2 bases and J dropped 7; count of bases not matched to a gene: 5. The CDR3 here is CASSLFGGGNEQFF. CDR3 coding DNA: TGTGCCAGCAGCTTATTTGGGGGAGGGAATGAGCAGTTCTTC.

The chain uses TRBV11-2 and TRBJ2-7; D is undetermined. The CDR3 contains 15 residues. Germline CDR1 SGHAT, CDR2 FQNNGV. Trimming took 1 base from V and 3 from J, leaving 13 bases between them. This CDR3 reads CASSLAVNPYYEQYF. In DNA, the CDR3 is TGTGCCAGCAGCTTAGCGGTCAATCCATACTACGAGCAGTACTTC.

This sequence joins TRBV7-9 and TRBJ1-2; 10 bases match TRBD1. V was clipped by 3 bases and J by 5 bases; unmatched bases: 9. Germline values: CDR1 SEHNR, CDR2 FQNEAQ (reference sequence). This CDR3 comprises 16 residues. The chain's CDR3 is CASSLTGTGDIYGYTF. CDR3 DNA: TGTGCCAGCAGCTTGACCGGGACAGGGGACATATATGGCTACACCTTC.

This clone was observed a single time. The CDR3: CASSRPRTGGSNYGYTF. CDR3 sequence (DNA): TGTGCCAGCAGCCGACCCCGGACAGGGGGATCGAACTATGGCTACACCTTC. V is TRBV5-6 and J is TRBJ1-2; 10 bases are shared with TRBD1. Germline V gene data show CDR1 as SGHDT and CDR2 as YYEEEE. CDR3 size: 17 residues. Trimming at V came to 4 bases and at J to 2 bases, leaving 11 bases not matched to a gene.

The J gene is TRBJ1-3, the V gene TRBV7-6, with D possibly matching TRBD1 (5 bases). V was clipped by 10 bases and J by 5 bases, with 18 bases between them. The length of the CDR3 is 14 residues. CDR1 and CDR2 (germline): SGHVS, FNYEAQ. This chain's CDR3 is CATFGRGGRNTIYF. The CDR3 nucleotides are TGTGCCACCTTCGGGAGGGGCGGTAGAAACACCATATATTTT.

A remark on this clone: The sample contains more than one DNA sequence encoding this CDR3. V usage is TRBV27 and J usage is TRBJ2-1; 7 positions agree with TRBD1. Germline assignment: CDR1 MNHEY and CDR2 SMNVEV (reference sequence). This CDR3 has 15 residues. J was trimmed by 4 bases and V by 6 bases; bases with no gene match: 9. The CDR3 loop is CASSLTGTEYNEQFF. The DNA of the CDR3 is TGTGCCAGCAGCCTAACCGGGACAGAATACAATGAGCAGTTCTTC.